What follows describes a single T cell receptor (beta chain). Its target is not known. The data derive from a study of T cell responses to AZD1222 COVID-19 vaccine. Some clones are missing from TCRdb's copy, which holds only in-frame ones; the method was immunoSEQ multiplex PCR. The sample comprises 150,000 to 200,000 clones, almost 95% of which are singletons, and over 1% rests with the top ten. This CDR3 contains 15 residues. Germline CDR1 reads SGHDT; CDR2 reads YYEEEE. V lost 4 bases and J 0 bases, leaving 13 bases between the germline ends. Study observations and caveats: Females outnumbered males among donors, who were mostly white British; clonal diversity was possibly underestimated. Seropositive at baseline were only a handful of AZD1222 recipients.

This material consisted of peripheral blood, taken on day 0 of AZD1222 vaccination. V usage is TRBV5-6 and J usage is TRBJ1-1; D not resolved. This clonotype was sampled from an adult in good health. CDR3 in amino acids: CASSSDTPMNTEAFF. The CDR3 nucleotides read TGTGCCAGCAGCAGTGACACGCCCATGAACACTGAAGCTTTCTTT.